This is a list of T cell receptor beta chains from one sample in a study of blood T cell repertoires in COVID-19. Here immunoSEQ multiplex PCR was the method, and the copy in TCRdb shows in-frame clones only, minus some. The sample has 240,000 or so clones, approximately 83% seen once; the top ten hold approximately 10%. The sample taken for sequencing was peripheral blood. Source of these receptors: a woman at least 80 years old with acute or convalescent COVID-19. The CDR3 runs from the conserved cysteine through the conserved F or W. Fields, in order: D gene, J gene, V gene, clone size, CDR3 DNA, CDR3 protein. D genes are given only for firm matches. Size values are once, few and many counts, or a class for expanded clones, and some rows have none.

>NA|TRBJ2-2|TRBV5-1|NA
TGCGCCAGCAGCTTGGTGGCAGCCGGGGAGCTGTTTTTT
CASSLVAAGELFF
>TRBD2|TRBJ2-2|TRBV5-1|NA
TGCGCCAGCAGCTTGTCTAGCGGGACCGGGGAGCTGTTTTTT
CASSLSSGTGELFF
>NA|TRBJ2-1|TRBV5-6|NA
TGTGCCAGCAGCGGCGGGGTGTACAATGAGCAGTTCTTC
CASSGGVYNEQFF
>NA|TRBJ1-1|TRBV9|NA
TGTGCCAGCAGCCGAGAAGGCGGGTACACTGAAGCTTTCTTT
CASSREGGYTEAFF
>TRBD1|TRBJ1-1|TRBV5-1|NA
TGCGCCAGCAGCTTTCAGGGGGTCGGCACTGAAGCTTTCTTT
CASSFQGVGTEAFF
>NA|TRBJ2-4|TRBV5-5|NA
TGTGCCAGCAGCTTGGCCGGTACCGGGACCAAAAACATTCAGTACTTC
CASSLAGTGTKNIQYF
>TRBD2|TRBJ2-1|TRBV7-9|NA
TGTGCCAGCAGCCGAGGAACTAGCGGGGGCTACAATGAGCAGTTCTTC
CASSRGTSGGYNEQFF
>NA|TRBJ1-1|TRBV3-1/TRBV3-2|NA
TGTGCCAGCAGCCAAGGTGGACAAATCATGAACACTGAAGCTTTCTTT
CASSQGGQIMNTEAFF
>NA|TRBJ2-3|TRBV6-2/TRBV6-3|NA
TGTGCCAGCAGTTTCGGCAGGGAAGATACGCAGTATTTT
CASSFGREDTQYF
>NA|TRBJ1-5|TRBV19|NA
TGTGCCAGTAACGAAGGGGTTCAGCCCCAGCATTTT
CASNEGVQPQHF
>NA|TRBJ1-1|TRBV3-1/TRBV3-2|NA
TGTGCCAGCAGCCATGAGGGAGGGATGCGGGCTGAAGCTTTCTTT
CASSHEGGMRAEAFF
>NA|TRBJ2-7|TRBV18|NA
TGTGCCAGCTCGGCCCAGGGCTACGAGCAGTACTTC
CASSAQGYEQYF
>NA|TRBJ1-2|TRBV15|NA
TGTGCCACCAGCAGAGATCGGGGGTATAACTATGGCTACACCTTC
CATSRDRGYNYGYTF
>NA|TRBJ1-4|TRBV5-1|NA
TGCGCCAGCAGCTTGATGCCAGCTGGGGCGAATGAAAAACTGTTTTTT
CASSLMPAGANEKLFF
>TRBD2|TRBJ2-1|TRBV3-1/TRBV3-2|NA
TGTGCCAGCAGCACCACCACTAGCGGGGACAATGAGCAGTTCTTC
CASSTTTSGDNEQFF
>NA|TRBJ2-7|TRBV28|once
TGTGCCAGCAGTTTAGTGTCTTCCTACGAGCAGTACTTC
CASSLVSSYEQYF
>TRBD1|TRBJ1-6|TRBV5-1|NA
TGCGCCAGCAGCTTGGGAGAAGGGGGCCGTAATTCACCCCTCCACTTT
CASSLGEGGRNSPLHF
>TRBD1|TRBJ1-3|TRBV7-9|NA
TGTGCCAGCAGCTTATCCATGGGACAGGGGGCCGGAACTGGAAACACCATATATTTT
CASSLSMGQGAGTGNTIYF
>NA|TRBJ1-6|TRBV27|NA
TGTGCCAGCAGACAACAGGACTCCTATAATTCACCCCTCCACTTT
CASRQQDSYNSPLHF
>NA|TRBJ2-3|TRBV30|NA
TGTGCCTGGACCTCGGACAGTAAAGATACGCAGTATTTT
CAWTSDSKDTQYF
>NA|TRBJ2-1|TRBV6-5|NA
TGTGCCAGCGGACTATACAATGAGCAGTTCTTC
CASGLYNEQFF
>TRBD1|TRBJ2-7|TRBV24-1|NA
TGTGCCACCTCTAAAACGCTCCGGGACAGTACCTACGAGCAGTACTTC
CATSKTLRDSTYEQYF
>TRBD1|TRBJ1-1|TRBV19|NA
TGTGCCAGTACCGCCGAGACAGGGAGGACTGAAGCTTTCTTT
CASTAETGRTEAFF
>NA|TRBJ2-5|TRBV7-9|NA
TGTGCCAGCAGCTTAGCCGGGGTTCAAGAGACCCAGTACTTC
CASSLAGVQETQYF
>NA|TRBJ1-2|TRBV5-1|NA
TGCGCCAGCAGTACAGGGTTGAGTGGCTACACCTTC
CASSTGLSGYTF
>NA|TRBJ2-6|TRBV7-8|NA
TGTGCCAGCAGCTTAGGGGCTCCTGGGGCCAACGTCCTGACTTTC
CASSLGAPGANVLTF
>TRBD2|TRBJ2-7|TRBV2|NA
TGTGCCAGCAGATACGGACTAGCGGGGTCCTACGAGCAGTACTTC
CASRYGLAGSYEQYF
>NA|TRBJ2-7|TRBV2|once
TGTGCCAGCAGTGCTGCAGGGAAGCACGAGCAGTACTTC
CASSAAGKHEQYF
>TRBD2|TRBJ2-3|TRBV5-1|NA
TGCGCCAGCAGCTTCGGGGGGGACCCAATTACGCAGTATTTT
CASSFGGDPITQYF
>TRBD1|TRBJ1-3|TRBV7-2|NA
TGTGCCAGCAGCTCAAGACAGGGGGCTGGAAACACCATATATTTT
CASSSRQGAGNTIYF
>NA|TRBJ2-3|TRBV5-5|NA
TGTGCCAGCAGTCCGGAGCCTGGAAATACGCAGTATTTT
CASSPEPGNTQYF
>NA|TRBJ1-2|TRBV24-1|once
TGTGCCACCAGTGACGGACGGCGGGGGGTTAACTATGGCTACACCTTC
CATSDGRRGVNYGYTF
>NA|TRBJ2-7|TRBV9|NA
TGTGCCAGCAGCGTATCGGGGGACCCGCGCTACGAGCAGTACTTC
CASSVSGDPRYEQYF
>NA|TRBJ1-2|TRBV7-2|NA
TGTGCCAGCAGCCCGGCAGGGATTAGTAATTATGGCTACACCTTC
CASSPAGISNYGYTF